This TCR beta chain derives from a study of blood T cell repertoires in COVID-19. Overall study context: Samples of COVID-19 (acute and convalescent) were obtained from the United States, Italy and Spain. T cells, B-cell-depleted T cells, or PBMCs supplied cDNA or gDNA.

The CDR3 loop spans 15 amino acids. Germline V gene sequence: CDR1 MDHEN, CDR2 SYDVKM. The ends lost 4 bases at V and 8 bases at J; junction bases unmatched: 6. Some clones are missing from TCRdb's copy, which holds only in-frame ones; the method was immunoSEQ multiplex PCR. The sample shows about 71,000 clones, about nine tenths of them seen only once. The chain couples TRBV28 to TRBJ1-4; 11 bases map to TRBD1. Sequencing input: peripheral blood. The source of this sequence is a woman older than 75 with acute or convalescent COVID-19. The CDR3 region is CASSSPGQGDEKLFF. The CDR3 DNA sequence: TGTGCCAGCAGTTCCCCGGGACAGGGGGACGAAAAACTGTTTTTT. Supplemented by reference TRBV28 and TRBJ1-4, the full variable domain reads DVKVTQSSRYLVKRTGEKVFLECVQDMDHENMFWYRQDPGLGLRLIYFSYDVKMKEKGDIPEGYSVSREKKERFSLILESASTNQTSMYLCASSSPGQGDEKLFFGSGTQLSVL.